In this sample, the clone carrying this T cell receptor (beta chain) turned up a few times. Its target is not known. Sampled while nominally healthy, donors likely had unrecorded immune exposures. The sample is drawn from a study of cytomegalovirus exposure and HLA in healthy donors. Study results and limitations: Versus the approximately 670-donor mean, an Asian-associated ancestry cluster reportedly showed fewer N-insertions in a later analysis.

In the PCR, 60 Vbeta and 13 Jbeta primers were used. Using immunoSEQ multiplex PCR, the repertoire was profiled, and TCRdb retains in-frame clones only, with some absent. The sample consists of over 120,000 clones, roughly three quarters of them appearing once. The CDR3 is made up of 11 amino acids. Between the trimmed V and J ends, which lost 5 bases and 0 bases, there was a span of 4 bases. Germline V gene data show CDR1 as SQVTM and CDR2 as ANQGSEA. The receptor's source is a female donor in good health and CMV-seronegative. V and J are TRBV29-1 and TRBJ1-1; no firm D call. The sample was PBMCs. This CDR3 reads CSVIMNTEAFF. Here the CDR3 DNA reads TGCAGCGTTATAATGAACACTGAAGCTTTCTTT.